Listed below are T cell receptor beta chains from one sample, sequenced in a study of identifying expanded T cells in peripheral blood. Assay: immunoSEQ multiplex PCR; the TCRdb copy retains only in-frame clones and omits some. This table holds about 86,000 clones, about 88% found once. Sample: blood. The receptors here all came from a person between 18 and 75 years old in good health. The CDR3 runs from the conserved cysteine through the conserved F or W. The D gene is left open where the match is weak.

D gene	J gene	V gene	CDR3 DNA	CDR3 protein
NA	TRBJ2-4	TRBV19	TGTGCCAGTAGTATAGTTTCAATGGGGGGAGCAAAAAACATTCAGTACTTC	CASSIVSMGGAKNIQYF
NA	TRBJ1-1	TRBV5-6	TGTGCCAGCAACCCCCTGGGTTTGGGGGGCAACACTGAAGCTTTCTTT	CASNPLGLGGNTEAFF
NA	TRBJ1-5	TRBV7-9	TGTGCCAGCAGCTTAATATCCAATCAGCCCCAGCATTTT	CASSLISNQPQHF
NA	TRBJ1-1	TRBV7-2	TGTGCCAGCAGCTTATTTAGCCGCCCTAAAGCTTTCTTT	CASSLFSRPKAFF
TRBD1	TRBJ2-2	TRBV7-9	TGTGCCAGCAGCCGAGGGACAGGGGTGACCGGGGAGCTGTTTTTT	CASSRGTGVTGELFF
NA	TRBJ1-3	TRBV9	TGTGCCAGCAGCGCCGCCCCCGAGAGCTCTGGAAACACCATATATTTT	CASSAAPESSGNTIYF
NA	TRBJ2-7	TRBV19	TGTGCCAGTAGTATAGCCACCTCAGGGGTCTTCTACGAGCAGTACTTC	CASSIATSGVFYEQYF
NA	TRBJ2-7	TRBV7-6	TGTGCCAGCAGCAACGTAGCAGTAGCGGATACCTACGAGCAGTACTTC	CASSNVAVADTYEQYF
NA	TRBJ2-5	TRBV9	TGTGCCAGCAGCGTAGAAGGGGTCGATGGTTTGGAGACCCAGTACTTC	CASSVEGVDGLETQYF
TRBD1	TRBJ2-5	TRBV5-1	TGCGCCAGCAGCTTTAAGGGGGCGAGGGAGACCCAGTACTTC	CASSFKGARETQYF
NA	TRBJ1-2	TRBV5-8	TGTGCCAGCAGTAGGTTTCGGGGAAGGGAAGGCTACACCTTC	CASSRFRGREGYTF
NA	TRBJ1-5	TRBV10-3	TGTGCCATCAGTACGGGGGACCTCAATCAGCCCCAGCATTTT	CAISTGDLNQPQHF
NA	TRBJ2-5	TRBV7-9	TGTGCCAGCAGGGCAGAAGAGACCCAGTACTTC	CASRAEETQYF
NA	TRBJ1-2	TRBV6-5	TGTGCCAGCAGACCGGGGCAGGGCGCGTATGGCTACACCTTC	CASRPGQGAYGYTF
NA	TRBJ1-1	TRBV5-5	TGTGCCAGCAGCTCTCAAGCGAACACTGAAGCTTTCTTT	CASSSQANTEAFF
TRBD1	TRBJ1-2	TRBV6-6	TGTGCCAGCAGTTCCCTAACCGGGACAGGGAGTTATGGCTACACCTTC	CASSSLTGTGSYGYTF
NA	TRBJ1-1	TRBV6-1	TGTGCCAGCAGTGAAGGCTCCGAGTTCTTTATGAACACTGAAGCTTTCTTT	CASSEGSEFFMNTEAFF
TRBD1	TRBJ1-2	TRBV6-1	TGTGCCAGCAGTTACAGGGGTGGCTACACCTTC	CASSYRGGYTF
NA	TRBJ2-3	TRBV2	TGTGCCAGCAGTGTTAGCCAGGGTCGGGGCACAGATACGCAGTATTTT	CASSVSQGRGTDTQYF
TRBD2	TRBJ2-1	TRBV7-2	TGTGCCAGCAGCTTAGTAGGGGCACAAGCGGGGGCCGTCAATGAGCAGTTCTTC	CASSLVGAQAGAVNEQFF
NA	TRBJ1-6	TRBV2	TGTGCCAGCAGTGATAATGTGGACGCTTCCGATATAAATTCACCCCTCCACTTT	CASSDNVDASDINSPLHF
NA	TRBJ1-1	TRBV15	TGTGCCACCAGCAGAGAGCAGGGCGGCACTGAAGCTTTCTTT	CATSREQGGTEAFF
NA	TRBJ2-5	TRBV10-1	TGCGCCAGCAGTGATACTCGCAGGGGACAAGAGACCCAGTACTTC	CASSDTRRGQETQYF
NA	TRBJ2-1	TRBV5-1	TGCGCCAGCAGCCCGGGGGTCGATGAGCAGTTCTTC	CASSPGVDEQFF
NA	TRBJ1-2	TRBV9	TGTGCCAGCAGCTCGCCCGGGGCTGTCAATAGCTACACCTTC	CASSSPGAVNSYTF
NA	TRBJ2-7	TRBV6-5	TGTGCCAGCAGACCACTGGCAGAAGGGGGCTACGAGCAGTACTTC	CASRPLAEGGYEQYF
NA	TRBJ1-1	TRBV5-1	TGCGCCAGCAGCTCTGAAGGAAACACTGAAGCTTTCTTT	CASSSEGNTEAFF
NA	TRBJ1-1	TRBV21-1	TGTGCCAGCAGCAAGCGGATGAACACTGAAGCTTTCTTT	CASSKRMNTEAFF
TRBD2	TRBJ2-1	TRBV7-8	TGTGCCAGCAGCCCCAGGACTAGCGGGGATTACAATGAGCAGTTCTTC	CASSPRTSGDYNEQFF